This TCR beta chain stems from a study of Graves' ophthalmopathy and Graves' hyperthyroidism (dated by TCRdb to between 2018 and 2020). Looking at the study overall: Hyperthyroidism was considered stable if no progression to ophthalmopathy occurred within 18 months of follow-up. Once sampling was done, hyperthyroidism patients were given methimazole at a starting dose of 30 mg daily, while ophthalmopathy patients were given high-dose intravenous methylprednisolone. In total, around 140 blood samples were TCR-sequenced: around 42 ophthalmopathy, some 72 hyperthyroidism and some 17 hyperthyroidism-to-ophthalmopathy patients. TCR beta repertoire signatures were used to distinguish Graves' ophthalmopathy from Graves' hyperthyroidism and to predict progression to ophthalmopathy. In about 6 hyperthyroidism patients, T-cell repertoires of thyroid tissue and blood were compared. An independent validation cohort was composed of 18 hyperthyroidism patients and around 16 patients who later progressed from hyperthyroidism to ophthalmopathy. To explore V-J signatures that distinguish ophthalmopathy from hyperthyroidism, a discovery set of about a hundred patients was enrolled, made up of 40 to 45 with ophthalmopathy and fewer than 60 with stable hyperthyroidism. Results the study describes overall, beyond this receptor: Most expanded thyroid clonotypes with frequency above 0.001 were also detected in blood, suggesting blood repertoires may reflect the thyroid immune response. In validation, the model predicted ophthalmopathy progression with about 70% sensitivity and 72.22% specificity; roughly 12 predicted patients were CT-confirmed with GO in a median of about 6.1 months. Sample size was not statistically predetermined, and group allocation was not concealed from the investigators. In cross-validation, the 13-signature model distinguished ophthalmopathy from stable hyperthyroidism with around 90% sensitivity and roughly 81% specificity, while in the test set the corresponding values were approximately 80% and 75%.

In the case of this clonotype: This receptor's antigen is unknown. No qualities accompany the bases; no much larger clone lies one base away.

TCR beta CDR3 regions were amplified from RNA transcripts for repertoire sequencing. A first-round RT-PCR used HTBI primers with the Qiagen OneStep RT-PCR kit, followed by a second-round multiplex PCR, size selection and purification. Libraries were sequenced paired-end with 100 bp reads on an Illumina HiSeq2000. Per the original workflow: SOAPnuke was used for read processing, and reads with adapters, uncalled bases, a mean Phred below 15, or no exact constant-primer or identifier match were discarded. COPE v1.2.5 was used to merge the high-quality paired reads. Unique nucleotide sequences were defined as clonotypes and aligned to IMGT TRB V, D and J references using MiTCR v1.1. Analysis was restricted to V-J combinations with a frequency above 0.0001, which covered 99.2% of repertoires. For each V-J combination, a TCR clonal expansion and chaos score was defined as the ratio of F50 clonal expansion to chaos observed in the TCRdist matrix. Features were reduced by Welch's t-statistics and random forest to some 13 V-J combinations, which fed a naive Bayes classifier. The Morisita-Horn index was used to measure how similar the thyroid and blood repertoires were. TCRdb took the public reads, trimmed them with fastp at Q25, ran MiXCR for clone calling and kept in-frame beta chains. Identical CDR3 protein sequences are pooled into one entry, listed with their most common genes and DNA. TCRdb assigned the V and J calls; the authors' analysis was not used. For this sample the table gives 1 million to 1.3 million distinct CDR3 sequences, of which around a third were detected only once. The ten largest account for 11% of the sample.

Reading the germline V gene gives CDR1 SGHDN and CDR2 FVKESK. At the junction V is shortened by 3 bases and J by 6 bases, with 8 bases in between. From the cysteine through the phenylalanine, the CDR3 covers 13 amino acids. The entry retains the CDR3 DNA only, 39 bases that are in frame from base 1. Hyperthyroidism patients were newly diagnosed, were aged 18 to 65 years, and had a disease duration under 2 months. Anyone with other autoimmune diseases, uncontrolled infections, pregnancy or lactation was excluded from the study. Diagnosis was based on clinical symptoms, serum thyroxine, TRAb, thyroid ultrasound and orbital computed tomography. Total RNA was extracted using Trizol reagent, and RNA quality was checked on an Agilent 2100 Bioanalyzer.

Sample: peripheral blood or thyroid tissue (not recorded which). This receptor chain uses TRBV14 and TRBJ2-2, with the D gene not clear enough to name. This TCR was sampled from an adult man with Graves' hyperthyroidism. The CDR3 in this case is CASSQRYSGELFF. The DNA sequence reads TGTGCCAGCAGCCAGAGGTATTCCGGGGAGCTGTTTTTT.